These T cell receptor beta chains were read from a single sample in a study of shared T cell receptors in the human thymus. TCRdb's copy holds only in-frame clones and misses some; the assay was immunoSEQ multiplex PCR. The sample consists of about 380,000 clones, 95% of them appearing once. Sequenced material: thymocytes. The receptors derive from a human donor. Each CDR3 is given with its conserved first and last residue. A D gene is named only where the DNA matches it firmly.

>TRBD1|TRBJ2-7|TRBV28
CASWRTGKQNSYEQYF
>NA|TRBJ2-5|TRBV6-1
CASSEEVRPRETQYF
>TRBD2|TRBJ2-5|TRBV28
CASTFRNSGLAGGIQETQYF
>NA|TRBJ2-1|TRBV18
CASSPVRGRAHNEQFF
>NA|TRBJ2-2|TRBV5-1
CASSLEPATGELFF
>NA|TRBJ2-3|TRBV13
CASSFPTTNTQYF
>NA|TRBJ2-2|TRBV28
CASSFEWTDTGELFF
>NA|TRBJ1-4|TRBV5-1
CASTPSGYPEKLFF
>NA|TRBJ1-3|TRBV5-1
CASSLKNSRYSGNTIYF
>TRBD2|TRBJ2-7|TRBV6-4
CASKRLAGGEGYEQYF
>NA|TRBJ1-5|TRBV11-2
CASSLLPGPNQPQHF
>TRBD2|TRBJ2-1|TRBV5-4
CASSSPEREQETNEQFF
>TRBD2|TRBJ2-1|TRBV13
CASSFVQGGTSGSAYNEQFF
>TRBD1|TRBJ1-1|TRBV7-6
CASSAGTALLMNTEAFF
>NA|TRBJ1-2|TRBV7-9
CASSPDGGDGYTF
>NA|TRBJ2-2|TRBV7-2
CASSFFSGGTGELFF
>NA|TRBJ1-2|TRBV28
CASSSSRTVIPPSNYGYTF
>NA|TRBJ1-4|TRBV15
CATSINIKLQPNTEKLFF
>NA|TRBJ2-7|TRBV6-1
CASNDWMSYEQYF
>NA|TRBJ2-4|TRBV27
CASSYGAGKNIQYF
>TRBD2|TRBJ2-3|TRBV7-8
CASSSLAGAGTQYF
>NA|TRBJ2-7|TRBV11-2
CASSLGWTVGQCF
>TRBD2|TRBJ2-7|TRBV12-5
CASGLVPTSGCYEQYF
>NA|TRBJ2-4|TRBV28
CASSLTRNIQYF
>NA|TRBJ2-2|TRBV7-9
CASSYPRARGELFF
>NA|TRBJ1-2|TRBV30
CAWSVQGRGWYGYTF
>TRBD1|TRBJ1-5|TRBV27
CASSLGRGSNQPQHF
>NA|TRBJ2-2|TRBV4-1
CASSQERGSWELFF
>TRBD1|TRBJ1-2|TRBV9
CASSVSGTGMRRGYTF